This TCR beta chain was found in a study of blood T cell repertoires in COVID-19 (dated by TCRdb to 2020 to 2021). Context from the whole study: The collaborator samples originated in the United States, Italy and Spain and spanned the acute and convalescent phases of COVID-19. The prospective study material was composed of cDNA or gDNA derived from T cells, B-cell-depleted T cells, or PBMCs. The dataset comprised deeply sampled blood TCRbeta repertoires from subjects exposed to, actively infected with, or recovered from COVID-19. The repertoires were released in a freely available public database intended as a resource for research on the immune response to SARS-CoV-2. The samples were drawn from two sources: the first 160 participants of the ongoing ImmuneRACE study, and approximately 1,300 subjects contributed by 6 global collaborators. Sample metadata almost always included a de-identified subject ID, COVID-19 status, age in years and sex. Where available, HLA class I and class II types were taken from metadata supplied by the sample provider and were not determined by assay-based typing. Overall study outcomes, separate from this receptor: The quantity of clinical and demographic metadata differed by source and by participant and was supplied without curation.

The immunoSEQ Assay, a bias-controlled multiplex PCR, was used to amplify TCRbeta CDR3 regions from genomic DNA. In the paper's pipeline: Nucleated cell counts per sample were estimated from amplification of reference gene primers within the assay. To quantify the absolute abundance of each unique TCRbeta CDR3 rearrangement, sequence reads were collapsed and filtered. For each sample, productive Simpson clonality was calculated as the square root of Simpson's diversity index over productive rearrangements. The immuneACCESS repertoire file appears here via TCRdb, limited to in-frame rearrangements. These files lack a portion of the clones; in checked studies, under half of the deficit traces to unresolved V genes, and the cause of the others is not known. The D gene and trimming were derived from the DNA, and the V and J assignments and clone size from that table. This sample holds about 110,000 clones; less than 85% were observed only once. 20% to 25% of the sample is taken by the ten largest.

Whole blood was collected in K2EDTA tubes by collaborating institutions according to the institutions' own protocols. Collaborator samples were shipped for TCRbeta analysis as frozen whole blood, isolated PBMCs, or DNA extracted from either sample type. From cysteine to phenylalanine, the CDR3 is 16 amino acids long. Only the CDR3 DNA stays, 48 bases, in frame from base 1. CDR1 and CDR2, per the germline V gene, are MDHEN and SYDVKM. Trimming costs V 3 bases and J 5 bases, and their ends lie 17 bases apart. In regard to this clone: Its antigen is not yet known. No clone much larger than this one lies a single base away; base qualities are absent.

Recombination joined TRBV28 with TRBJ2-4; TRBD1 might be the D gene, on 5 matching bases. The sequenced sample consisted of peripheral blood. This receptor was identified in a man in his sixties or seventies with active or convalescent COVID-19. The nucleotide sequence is TGTGCCAGCAGTTTGCCAGGAGCACAGGACCAAAACATTCAGTACTTC. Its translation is CASSLPGAQDQNIQYF.